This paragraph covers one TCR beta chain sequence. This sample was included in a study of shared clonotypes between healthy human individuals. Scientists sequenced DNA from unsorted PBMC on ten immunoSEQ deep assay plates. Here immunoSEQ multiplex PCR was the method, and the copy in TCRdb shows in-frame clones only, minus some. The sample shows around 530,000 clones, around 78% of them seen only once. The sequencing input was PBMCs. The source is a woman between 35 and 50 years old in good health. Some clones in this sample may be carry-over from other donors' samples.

CDR3 residues: CASSVTGTGYNEQFF. DNA of the CDR3: TGCGCCAGCAGCGTCACCGGGACAGGGTACAATGAGCAGTTCTTC. V and J are TRBV5-1 and TRBJ2-1; TRBD1 matches 9 bases. The germline V gene has CDR1 SGHRS and CDR2 YFSETQ. V lost 4 bases to trimming and J lost 4 bases; unmatched junction nucleotides: 6. This CDR3 has 15 amino acids.